This T cell receptor (beta chain) originates from a study of cytomegalovirus exposure and HLA in healthy donors. The CDR3 loop spans 16 amino acids. The V end was cut by 4 bases, the J end by 4 bases, with 21 bases between. Germline CDR1 and CDR2: SGHRS and YFSETQ. The PCR had 60 Vbeta and 13 Jbeta primers. This table comes from immunoSEQ multiplex PCR, and its TCRdb copy is limited to in-frame clones, with some not included. The sample comprises about 86,000 clones, just under 80% of which are singletons, and 2% to 3% rests with the top ten. Healthy people donating bone marrow made up the donors. Sequenced sample: PBMCs. The TCR comes from a male donor in good health and CMV-seropositive. The rearrangement uses TRBV5-1 and TRBJ2-7, with D perhaps matching TRBD1 (6 bases). The CDR3 is CASSPSPRDTVYEQYF. CDR3 sequence (DNA): TGCGCCAGCAGCCCCTCCCCCCGGGACACGGTTTACGAGCAGTACTTC. Full variable domain (remainder filled in from reference TRBV5-1 and TRBJ2-7): KAGVTQTPRYLIKTRGQQVTLSCSPISGHRSVSWYQQTPGQGLQFLFEYFSETQRNKGNFPGRFSGRQFSNSRSEMNVSTLELGDSALYLCASSPSPRDTVYEQYFGPGTRLTVT.